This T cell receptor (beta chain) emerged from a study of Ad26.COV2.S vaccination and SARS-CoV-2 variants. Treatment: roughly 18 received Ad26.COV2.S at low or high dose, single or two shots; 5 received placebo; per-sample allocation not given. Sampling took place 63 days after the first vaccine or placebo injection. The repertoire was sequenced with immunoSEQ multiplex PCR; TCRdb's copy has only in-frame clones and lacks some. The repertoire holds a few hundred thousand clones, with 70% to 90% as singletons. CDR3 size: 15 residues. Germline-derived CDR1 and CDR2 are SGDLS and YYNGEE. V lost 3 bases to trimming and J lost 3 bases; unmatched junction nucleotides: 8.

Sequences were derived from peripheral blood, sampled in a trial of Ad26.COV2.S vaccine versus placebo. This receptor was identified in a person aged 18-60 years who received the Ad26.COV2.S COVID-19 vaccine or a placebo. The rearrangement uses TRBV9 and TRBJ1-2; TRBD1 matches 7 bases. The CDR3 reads CASSGGQEGDYGYTF. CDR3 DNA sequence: TGTGCCAGCAGCGGCGGACAGGAGGGAGACTATGGCTACACCTTC.